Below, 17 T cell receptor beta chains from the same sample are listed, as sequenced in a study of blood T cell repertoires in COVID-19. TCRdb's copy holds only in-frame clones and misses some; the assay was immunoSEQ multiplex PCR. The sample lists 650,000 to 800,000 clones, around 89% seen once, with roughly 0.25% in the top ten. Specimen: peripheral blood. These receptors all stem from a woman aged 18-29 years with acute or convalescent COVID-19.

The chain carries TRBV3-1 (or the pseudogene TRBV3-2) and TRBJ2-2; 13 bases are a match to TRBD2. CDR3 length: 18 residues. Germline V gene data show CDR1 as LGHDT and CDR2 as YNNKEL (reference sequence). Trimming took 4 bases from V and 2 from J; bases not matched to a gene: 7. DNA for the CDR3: TGTGCCAGCAGCCGAGGACTAGCGGGGGCCCAAAACACCGGGGAGCTGTTTTTT. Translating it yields CASSRGLAGAQNTGELFF.

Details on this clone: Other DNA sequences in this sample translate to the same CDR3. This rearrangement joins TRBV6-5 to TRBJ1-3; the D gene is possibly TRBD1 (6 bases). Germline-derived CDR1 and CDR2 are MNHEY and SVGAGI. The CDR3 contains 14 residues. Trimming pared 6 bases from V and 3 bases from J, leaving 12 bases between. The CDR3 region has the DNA TGTGCCAGCAGACCTACAGGGAGTGGAAACACCATATATTTT. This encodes CASRPTGSGNTIYF.

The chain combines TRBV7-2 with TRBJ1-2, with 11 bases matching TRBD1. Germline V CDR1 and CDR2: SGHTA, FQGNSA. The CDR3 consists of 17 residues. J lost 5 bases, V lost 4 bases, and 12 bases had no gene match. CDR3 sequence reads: CASSSPQPGQGVYGYTF. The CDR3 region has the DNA TGTGCCAGCAGCTCGCCACAGCCGGGACAGGGGGTTTATGGCTACACCTTC.

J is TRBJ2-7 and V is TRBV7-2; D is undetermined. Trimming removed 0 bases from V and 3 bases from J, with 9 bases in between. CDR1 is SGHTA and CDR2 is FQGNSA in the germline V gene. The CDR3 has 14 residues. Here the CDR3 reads CASSLAGFIYEQYF. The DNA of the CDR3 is TGTGCCAGCAGCTTAGCCGGGTTTATCTACGAGCAGTACTTC.

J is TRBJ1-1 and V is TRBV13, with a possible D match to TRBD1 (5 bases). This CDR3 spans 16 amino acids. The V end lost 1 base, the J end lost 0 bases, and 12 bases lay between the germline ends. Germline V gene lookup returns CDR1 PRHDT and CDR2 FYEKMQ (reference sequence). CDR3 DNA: TGTGCCAGCAGCTTAGTGGACACTTATGTGAACACTGAAGCTTTCTTT. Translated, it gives CASSLVDTYVNTEAFF.

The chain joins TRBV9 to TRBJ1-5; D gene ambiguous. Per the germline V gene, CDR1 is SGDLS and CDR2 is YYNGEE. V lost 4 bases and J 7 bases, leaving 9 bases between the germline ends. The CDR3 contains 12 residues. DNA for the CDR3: TGTGCCAGCAGCCGGGAAGGGCAGCCCCAGCATTTT. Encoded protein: CASSREGQPQHF.

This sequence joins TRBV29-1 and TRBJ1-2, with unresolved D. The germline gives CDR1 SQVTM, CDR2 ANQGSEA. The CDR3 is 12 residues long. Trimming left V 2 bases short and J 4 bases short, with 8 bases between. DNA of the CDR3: TGCAGCGTTGAAACTAGGTTCTATGGCTACACCTTC. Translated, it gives CSVETRFYGYTF.

CDR3 sequence reads: CASSSQTGSSGANVLTF. CDR3 sequence (DNA): TGCGCCAGCAGCTCCCAGACAGGAAGCTCTGGGGCCAACGTCCTGACTTTC. The chain joins TRBV5-1 to TRBJ2-6, with D possibly TRBD1 on 6 matching bases. The V end was cut by 3 bases, the J end by 0 bases, with 13 bases between. CDR3 length: 17 amino acids. Germline V CDR1 and CDR2: SGHRS, YFSETQ.

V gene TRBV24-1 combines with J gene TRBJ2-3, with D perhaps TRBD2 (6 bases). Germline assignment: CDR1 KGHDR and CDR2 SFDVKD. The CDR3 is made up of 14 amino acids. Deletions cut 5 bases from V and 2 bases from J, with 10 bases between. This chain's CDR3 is CATSGSGDTDTQYF. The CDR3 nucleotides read TGTGCCACCAGTGGATCGGGGGACACAGATACGCAGTATTTT.

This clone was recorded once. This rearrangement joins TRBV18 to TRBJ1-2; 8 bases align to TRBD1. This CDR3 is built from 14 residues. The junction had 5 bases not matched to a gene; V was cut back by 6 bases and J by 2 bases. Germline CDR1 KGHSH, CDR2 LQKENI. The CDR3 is CASSPQGANYGYTF. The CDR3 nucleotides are TGTGCCAGCTCCCCCCAGGGGGCCAACTATGGCTACACCTTC.

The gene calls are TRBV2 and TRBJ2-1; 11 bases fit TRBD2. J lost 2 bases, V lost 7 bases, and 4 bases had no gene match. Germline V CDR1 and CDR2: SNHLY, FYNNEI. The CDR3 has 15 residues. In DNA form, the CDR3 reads TGTGCCAGCATTACGACTAGCGGGACCTACAATGAGCAGTTCTTC. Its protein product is CASITTSGTYNEQFF.

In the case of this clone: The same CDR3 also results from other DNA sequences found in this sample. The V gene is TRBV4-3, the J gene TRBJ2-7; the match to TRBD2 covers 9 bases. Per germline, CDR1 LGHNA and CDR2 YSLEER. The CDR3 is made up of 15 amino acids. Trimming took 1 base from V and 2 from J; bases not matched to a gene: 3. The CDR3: CASSQGSGGPYEQYF. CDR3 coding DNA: TGCGCCAGCAGCCAAGGAAGCGGGGGGCCCTACGAGCAGTACTTC.

The CDR3 DNA follows: TGTGCCAGTACCATGGGGCAGAAAAACTATGGCTACACCTTC. Its translation: CASTMGQKNYGYTF. The chain has TRBV19 and TRBJ1-2; TRBD1 is a possible D gene (5 bases). In germline, CDR1 is LNHDA, CDR2 SQIVND (reference sequence). Trimming stripped 7 bases from V and 2 bases from J, with 14 bases between. The CDR3 has 14 residues.

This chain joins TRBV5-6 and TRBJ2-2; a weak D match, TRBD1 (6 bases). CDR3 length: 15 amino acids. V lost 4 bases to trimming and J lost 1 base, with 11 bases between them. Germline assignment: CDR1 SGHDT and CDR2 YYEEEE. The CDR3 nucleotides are TGTGCCAGCAGCGTGGGACACTTGAACACCGGGGAGCTGTTTTTT. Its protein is CASSVGHLNTGELFF.

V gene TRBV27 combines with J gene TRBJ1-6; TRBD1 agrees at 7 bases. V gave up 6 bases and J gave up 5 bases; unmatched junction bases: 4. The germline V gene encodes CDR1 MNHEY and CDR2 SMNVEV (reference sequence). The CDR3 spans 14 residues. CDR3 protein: CASREGQNNSPLHF. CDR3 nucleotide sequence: TGTGCCAGCAGAGAGGGACAGAATAATTCACCCCTCCACTTT.

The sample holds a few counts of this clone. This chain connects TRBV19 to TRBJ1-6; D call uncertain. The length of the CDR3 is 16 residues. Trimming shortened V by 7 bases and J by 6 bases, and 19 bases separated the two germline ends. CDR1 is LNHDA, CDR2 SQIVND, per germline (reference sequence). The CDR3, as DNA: TGTGCCAGTACGGACTCAGGTCCCCTGCCTAATTCACCCCTCCACTTT. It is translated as CASTDSGPLPNSPLHF.

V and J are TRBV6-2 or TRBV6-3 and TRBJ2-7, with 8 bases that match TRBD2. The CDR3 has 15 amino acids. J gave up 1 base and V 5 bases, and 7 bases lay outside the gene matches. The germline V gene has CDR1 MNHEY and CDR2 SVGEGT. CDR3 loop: CASSERPSGSYEQYF. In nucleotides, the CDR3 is TGTGCCAGCAGTGAGCGGCCTAGCGGGTCCTACGAGCAGTACTTC.